Included here is one T cell receptor (beta chain) sequence, with context. The sample is drawn from a study of control samples from healthy donors and cancer patients. Trimming cost V 5 bases and J 0 bases; bases outside gene matches: 11. Germline assignment: CDR1 MNHEY and CDR2 SMNVEV (reference sequence). This CDR3 contains 19 residues. Here immunoSEQ multiplex PCR was the method, and the copy in TCRdb shows in-frame clones only, minus some. Of around 120,000 clones in the sample, 93% are singletons; the top ten hold approximately 2.5%. What was sequenced was blood. This TCR derives from a man between 25 and 39 years old in good health. The chain uses TRBV27 and TRBJ2-1, with 12 bases matching TRBD2. CDR3 loop: CASSLRTSGALSSYNEQFF. The CDR3 DNA reads TGTGCCAGCAGTCTTCGGACTAGCGGGGCCCTCAGCTCCTACAATGAGCAGTTCTTC.